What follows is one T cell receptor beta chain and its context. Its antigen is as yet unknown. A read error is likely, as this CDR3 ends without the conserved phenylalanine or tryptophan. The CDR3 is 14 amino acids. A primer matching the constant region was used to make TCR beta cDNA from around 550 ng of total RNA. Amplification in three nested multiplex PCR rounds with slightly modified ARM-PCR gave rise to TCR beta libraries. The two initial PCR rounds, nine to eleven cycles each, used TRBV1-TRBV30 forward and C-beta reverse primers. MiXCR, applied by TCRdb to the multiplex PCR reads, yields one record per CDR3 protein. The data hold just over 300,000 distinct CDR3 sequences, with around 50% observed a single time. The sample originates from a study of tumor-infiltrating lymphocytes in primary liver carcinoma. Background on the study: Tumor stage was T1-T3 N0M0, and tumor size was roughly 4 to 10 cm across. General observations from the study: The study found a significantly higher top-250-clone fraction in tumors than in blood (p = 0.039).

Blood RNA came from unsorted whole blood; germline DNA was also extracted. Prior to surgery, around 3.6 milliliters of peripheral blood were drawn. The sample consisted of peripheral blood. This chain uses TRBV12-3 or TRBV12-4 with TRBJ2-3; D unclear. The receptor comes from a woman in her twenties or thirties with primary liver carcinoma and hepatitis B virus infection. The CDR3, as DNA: TGTGCCGGCAGTTTTGGTCATAGCACAGATACGCAGTATATT. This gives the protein CAGSFGHSTDTQYI.